The sample holds many counts of the clone carrying this T cell receptor (beta chain). No antigen is known for it. This entry belongs to a study of human T cells and chemical hapten exposure. TCRdb re-called the RACE reads with MiXCR, one entry per CDR3 protein. The data contain a few hundred thousand distinct CDR3 sequences, around 7% of them singletons. J lost 4 bases, V lost 7 bases, and 9 bases had no gene match. The CDR3 consists of 15 residues. Looked up from germline, CDR1 is SQVTM and CDR2 is ANQGSEA. Study observations and caveats: Compared to controls, expanded TCRs made significantly more large clusters of similar CDR3s.

Time point noted: pre-sensitization, week 0. Treatment of the sample: therapeutic diphenylcyclopropenone sensitization with weekly scalp DPC. Total RNA was extracted from unfractionated whole blood. This TCR came from a man aged 18-30 years with alopecia areata. Some clones in this sample may be carry-over from other donors' samples. This material consisted of whole blood, taken in connection with sensitization to the hapten diphenylcyclopropenone (DPC). The V call is TRBV29-1, the J call TRBJ2-1; 11 bases fit TRBD2. CDR3 coding DNA: TGCAGCGCCATCACTAGCGGGGGAATATACAATGAGCAGTTCTTC. Protein product: CSAITSGGIYNEQFF.